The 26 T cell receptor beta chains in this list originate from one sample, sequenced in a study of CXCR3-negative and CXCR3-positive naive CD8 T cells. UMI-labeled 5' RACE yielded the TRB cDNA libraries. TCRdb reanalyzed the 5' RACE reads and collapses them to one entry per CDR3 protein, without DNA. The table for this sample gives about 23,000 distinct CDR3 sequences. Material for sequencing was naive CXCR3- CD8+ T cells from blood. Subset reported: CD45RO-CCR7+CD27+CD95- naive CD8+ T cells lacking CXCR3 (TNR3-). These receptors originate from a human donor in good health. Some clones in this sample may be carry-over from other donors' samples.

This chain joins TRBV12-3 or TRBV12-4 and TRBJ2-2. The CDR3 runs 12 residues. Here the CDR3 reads CASSLRAGELFF.

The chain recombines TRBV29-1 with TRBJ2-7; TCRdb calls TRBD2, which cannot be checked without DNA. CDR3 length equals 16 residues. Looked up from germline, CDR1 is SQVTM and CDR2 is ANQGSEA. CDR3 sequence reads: CSVAGTSGTKTYEQYF.

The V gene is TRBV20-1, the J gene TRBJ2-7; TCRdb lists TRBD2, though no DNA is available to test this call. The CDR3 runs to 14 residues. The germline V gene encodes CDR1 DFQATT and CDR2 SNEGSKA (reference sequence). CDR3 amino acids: CSARGLADSYEQYF.

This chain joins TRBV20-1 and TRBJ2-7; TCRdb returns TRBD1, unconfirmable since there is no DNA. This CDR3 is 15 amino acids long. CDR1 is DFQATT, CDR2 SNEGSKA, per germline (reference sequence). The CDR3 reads CSASPGTGDSYEQYF.

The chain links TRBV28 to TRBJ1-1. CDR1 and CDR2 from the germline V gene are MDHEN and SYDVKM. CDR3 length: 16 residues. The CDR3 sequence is CASRVSGAGVNTEAFF. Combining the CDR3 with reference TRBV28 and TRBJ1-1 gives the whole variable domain DVKVTQSSRYLVKRTGEKVFLECVQDMDHENMFWYRQDPGLGLRLIYFSYDVKMKEKGDIPEGYSVSREKKERFSLILESASTNQTSMYLCASRVSGAGVNTEAFFGQGTRLTVV.

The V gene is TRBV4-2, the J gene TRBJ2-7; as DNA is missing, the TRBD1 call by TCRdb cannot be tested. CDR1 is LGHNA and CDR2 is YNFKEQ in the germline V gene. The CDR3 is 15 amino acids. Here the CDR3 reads CASSQGRDTSYEQYF.

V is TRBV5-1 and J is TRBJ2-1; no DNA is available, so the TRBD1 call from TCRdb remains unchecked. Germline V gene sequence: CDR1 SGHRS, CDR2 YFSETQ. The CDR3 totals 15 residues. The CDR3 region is CASRGAGATYNEQFF. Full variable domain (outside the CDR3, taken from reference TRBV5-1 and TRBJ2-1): KAGVTQTPRYLIKTRGQQVTLSCSPISGHRSVSWYQQTPGQGLQFLFEYFSETQRNKGNFPGRFSGRQFSNSRSEMNVSTLELGDSALYLCASRGAGATYNEQFFGPGTRLTVL.

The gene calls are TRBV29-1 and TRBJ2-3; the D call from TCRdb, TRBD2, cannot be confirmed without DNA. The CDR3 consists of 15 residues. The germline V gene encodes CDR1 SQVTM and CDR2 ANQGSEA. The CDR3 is CSVEGTSGGLDTQYF.

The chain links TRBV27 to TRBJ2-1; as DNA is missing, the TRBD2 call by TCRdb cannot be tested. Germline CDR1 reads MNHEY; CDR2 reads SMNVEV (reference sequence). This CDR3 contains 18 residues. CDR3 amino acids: CASSLSLAGMSSYNEQFF.

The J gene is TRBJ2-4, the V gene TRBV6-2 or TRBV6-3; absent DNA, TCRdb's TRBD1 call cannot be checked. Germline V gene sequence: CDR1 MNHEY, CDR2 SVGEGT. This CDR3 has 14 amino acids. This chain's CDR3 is CASRVLGQGYIQYF.

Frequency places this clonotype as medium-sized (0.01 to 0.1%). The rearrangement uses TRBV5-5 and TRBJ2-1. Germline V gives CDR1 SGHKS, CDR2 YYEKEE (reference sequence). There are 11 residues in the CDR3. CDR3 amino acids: CASFSYNEQFF. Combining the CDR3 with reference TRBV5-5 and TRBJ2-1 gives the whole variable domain DAGVTQSPTHLIKTRGQQVTLRCSPISGHKSVSWYQQVLGQGPQFIFQYYEKEERGRGNFPDRFSARQFPNYSSELNVNALLLGDSALYLCASFSYNEQFFGPGTRLTVL.

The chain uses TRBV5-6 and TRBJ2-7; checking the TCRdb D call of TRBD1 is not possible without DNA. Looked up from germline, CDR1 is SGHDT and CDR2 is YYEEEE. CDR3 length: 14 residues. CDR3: CASSFGQGRGEQYF.

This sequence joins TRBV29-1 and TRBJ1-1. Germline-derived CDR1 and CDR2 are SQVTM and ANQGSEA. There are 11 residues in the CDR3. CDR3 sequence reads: CSVVRNTEAFF.

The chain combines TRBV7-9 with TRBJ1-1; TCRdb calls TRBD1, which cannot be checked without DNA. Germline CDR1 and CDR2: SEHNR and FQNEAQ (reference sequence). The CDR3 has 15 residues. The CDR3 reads CASSLPVGQNTEAFF.

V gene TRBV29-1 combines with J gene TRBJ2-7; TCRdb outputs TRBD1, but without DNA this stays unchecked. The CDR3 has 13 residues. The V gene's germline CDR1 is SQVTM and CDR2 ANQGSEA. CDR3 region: CSVDWDNGYEQYF.

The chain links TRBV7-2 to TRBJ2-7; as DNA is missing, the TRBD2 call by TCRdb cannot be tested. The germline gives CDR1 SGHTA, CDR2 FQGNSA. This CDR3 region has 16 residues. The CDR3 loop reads CASSLSGASIAYEQYF.

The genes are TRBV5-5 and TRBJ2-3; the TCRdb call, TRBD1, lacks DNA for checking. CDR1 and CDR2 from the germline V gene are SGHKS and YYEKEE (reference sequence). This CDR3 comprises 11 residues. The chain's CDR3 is CASSLTGIEYF.

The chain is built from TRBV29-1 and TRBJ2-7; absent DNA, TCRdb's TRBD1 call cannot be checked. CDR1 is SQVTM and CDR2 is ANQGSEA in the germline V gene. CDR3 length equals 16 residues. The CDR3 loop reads CSVEVGTGSSPYEQYF.

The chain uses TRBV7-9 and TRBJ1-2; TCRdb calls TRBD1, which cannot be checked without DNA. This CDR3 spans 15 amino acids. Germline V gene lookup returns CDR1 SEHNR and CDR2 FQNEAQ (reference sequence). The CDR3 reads CASSSSTGANYGYTF.

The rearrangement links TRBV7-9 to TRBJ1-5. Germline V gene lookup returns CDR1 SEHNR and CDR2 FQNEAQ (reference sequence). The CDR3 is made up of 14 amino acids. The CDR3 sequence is CASSLVARDQPQHF. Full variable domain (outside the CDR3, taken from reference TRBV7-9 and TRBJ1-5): DTGVSQNPRHKITKRGQNVTFRCDPISEHNRLYWYRQTLGQGPEFLTYFQNEAQLEKSRLLSDRFSAERPKGSFSTLEIQRTEQGDSAMYLCASSLVARDQPQHFGDGTRLSIL.

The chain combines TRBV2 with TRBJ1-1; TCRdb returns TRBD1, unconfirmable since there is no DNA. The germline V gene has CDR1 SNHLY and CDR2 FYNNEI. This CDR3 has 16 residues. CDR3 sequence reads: CASSEGRGFMNTEAFF.

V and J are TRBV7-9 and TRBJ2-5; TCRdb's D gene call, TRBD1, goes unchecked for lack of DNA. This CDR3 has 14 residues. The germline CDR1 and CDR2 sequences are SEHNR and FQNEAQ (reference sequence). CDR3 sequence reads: CASSRPSVAETQYF. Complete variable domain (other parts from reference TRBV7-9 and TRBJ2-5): DTGVSQNPRHKITKRGQNVTFRCDPISEHNRLYWYRQTLGQGPEFLTYFQNEAQLEKSRLLSDRFSAERPKGSFSTLEIQRTEQGDSAMYLCASSRPSVAETQYFGPGTRLLVL.

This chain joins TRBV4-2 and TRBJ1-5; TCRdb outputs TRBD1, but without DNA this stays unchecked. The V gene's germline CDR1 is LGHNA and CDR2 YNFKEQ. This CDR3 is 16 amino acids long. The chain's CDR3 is CASSQDPRGFNQPQHF.

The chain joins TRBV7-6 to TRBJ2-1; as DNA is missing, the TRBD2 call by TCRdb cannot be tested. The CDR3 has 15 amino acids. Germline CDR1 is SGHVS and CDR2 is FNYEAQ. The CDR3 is CASSLDSGSYNEQFF.

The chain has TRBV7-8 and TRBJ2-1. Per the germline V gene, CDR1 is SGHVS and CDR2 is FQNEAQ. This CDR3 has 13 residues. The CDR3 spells CASSLGAFNEQFF.

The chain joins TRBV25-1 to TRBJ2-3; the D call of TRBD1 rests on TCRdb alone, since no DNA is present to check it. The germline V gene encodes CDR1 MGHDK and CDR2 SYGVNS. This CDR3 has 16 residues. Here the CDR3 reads CASSEGTGAYTDTQYF.